The 9 T cell receptor beta chains in this list originate from one sample, sequenced in a study of early T cells in non-severe SARS-CoV-2 infection. TCRdb ran MiXCR on the 5' RACE reads and lists one entry per CDR3 protein. The table records about 61,000 distinct CDR3 sequences, roughly 10% of them present only once. Input material: whole blood. These receptors came from an adult who was a healthcare worker with PCR-confirmed SARS-CoV-2 infection or an uninfected control (not recorded which).

Ten or more counts support this clonotype. CDR3 protein: CASSLGYRTSNSPLHF. The CDR3 DNA follows: TGTGCCAGCAGCTTAGGATACAGAACTTCTAATTCACCCCTCCACTTT. V gene TRBV11-2 combines with J gene TRBJ1-6; D is ambiguous. The CDR3 has 16 amino acids. From germline, CDR1 is SGHAT and CDR2 FQNNGV. Trimming removed 1 base at V and 6 bases at J, with 13 bases between. Based on the CDR3 plus reference TRBV11-2 and TRBJ1-6, the full variable domain is EAGVAQSPRYKIIEKRQSVAFWCNPISGHATLYWYQQILGQGPKLLIQFQNNGVVDDSQLPKDRFSAERLKGVDSTLKIQPAKLEDSAVYLCASSLGYRTSNSPLHFGNGTRLTVT.

This clonotype was seen at least ten times. This rearrangement joins TRBV11-2 to TRBJ2-2, with D hard to call. CDR3 length: 13 residues. Germline assignment: CDR1 SGHAT and CDR2 FQNNGV. Trimming took off 5 bases at V and 5 bases at J, with 9 bases between the two ends. The CDR3 region is CASSGPGTGELFF. The CDR3 DNA is TGTGCCAGCAGCGGGCCAGGAACCGGGGAGCTGTTTTTT.

This clonotype was seen ten or more times. The rearrangement links TRBV7-6 to TRBJ2-6; D gene ambiguous. Trimming took 1 base from V and 4 from J, leaving 23 bases between them. Looked up from germline, CDR1 is SGHVS and CDR2 is FNYEAQ. CDR3 size: 20 residues. The CDR3 reads CASSLGSRHQQRAGANVLTF. The CDR3 DNA reads as TGTGCCAGCAGCTTAGGTTCACGGCACCAACAACGAGCCGGGGCCAACGTCCTGACTTTC.

This clonotype appeared once. The CDR3 region has the DNA TGTGCCAGCAGCTTAGTCGGGATGTTGGATGAAAAACTGTTTTTT. Amino acid sequence: CASSLVGMLDEKLFF. V usage is TRBV7-8 and J usage is TRBJ1-4; D ambiguous. Deletions cut 1 base from V and 6 bases from J, with 12 bases between. Per germline, CDR1 SGHVS and CDR2 FQNEAQ. CDR3 length equals 15 residues.

This clonotype was seen repeatedly, ten times or more. V is TRBV2 and J is TRBJ2-3; 11 positions agree with TRBD2. The CDR3 sequence is 15 residues long. CDR1 and CDR2 from the germline V gene are SNHLY and FYNNEI. Losses at the gene ends were 3 bases for V and 5 bases for J; bases not matched to a gene: 4. CDR3 sequence (DNA): TGTGCCAGCAGTGATCAGGGACTAGCGGTAGATACGCAGTATTTT. Amino acid sequence: CASSDQGLAVDTQYF.

The chain combines TRBV6-5 with TRBJ1-5; D gene uncertain. Trimming stripped 5 bases from V and 7 bases from J, with 9 bases between. This CDR3 comprises 12 residues. Germline CDR1 and CDR2: MNHEY and SVGAGI. DNA of the CDR3: TGTGCCAGCAGTCAGGTTGGACAGCCCCAGCATTTT. Encoded protein: CASSQVGQPQHF.

In this sample, this clonotype turned up a few times. The chain carries TRBV18 and TRBJ2-5; D gene ambiguous. Trimming left V 0 bases short and J 1 base short, with 9 bases between. This CDR3 has 15 amino acids. From germline, CDR1 is KGHSH and CDR2 LQKENI. CDR3 in DNA: TGTGCCAGCTCACCACCGCGGAGCGTCCAAGAGACCCAGTACTTC. Encoded protein: CASSPPRSVQETQYF.

This clonotype was detected many times. This chain uses TRBV15 with TRBJ2-1; the match to TRBD2 covers 10 bases. Germline loops: CDR1 LNHNV, CDR2 YYDKDF (reference sequence). This CDR3 contains 15 residues. With 4 bases clipped from V and 6 bases from J, the junction kept 6 bases outside the gene matches. The CDR3 DNA follows: TGTGCCACCAGCACTCGGACTAGCGGATCCAATGAGCAGTTCTTC. This translates into CATSTRTSGSNEQFF. The complete variable domain, with remaining parts taken from reference TRBV15 and TRBJ2-1, reads DAMVIQNPRYQVTQFGKPVTLSCSQTLNHNVMYWYQQKSSQAPKLLFHYYDKDFNNEADTPDNFQSRRPNTSFCFLDIRSPGLGDTAMYLCATSTRTSGSNEQFFGPGTRLTVL.

This chain links TRBV6-1 with TRBJ1-1; D unresolved. Germline V gene lookup returns CDR1 MNHNS and CDR2 SASEGT. The CDR3 is made up of 13 amino acids. V was shortened by 6 bases and J by 1 base, with 9 bases between the two germline ends. The DNA for the CDR3 is TGTGCCAGCAGCAGGCAGAAGAACACTGAAGCTTTCTTT. Translating it yields CASSRQKNTEAFF.